A single sample gave rise to the 10 T cell receptor beta chains below, sequenced in a study of T cells in Graves' hyperthyroidism and ophthalmopathy. RNA transcripts yielded amplified TCR beta CDR3 regions. Primed by the HTBI set, a first-round RT-PCR was run on the TCR CDR3. TCRdb ran MiXCR on the multiplex PCR reads and lists one entry per CDR3 protein. The sample includes a few hundred thousand distinct CDR3 sequences, less than 15% seen only once; the top ten take more than 11%. Sequencing was performed on blood. The origin of the receptors is a woman between 40 and 55 years old with Graves' hyperthyroidism.

In its sample, this clonotype was seen many times. The chain is built from TRBV11-2 and TRBJ2-3, with 12 bases aligning to TRBD2. The CDR3 has 16 amino acids. After removal of 2 bases from V and 4 bases from J, the junction contained 4 bases not matched to a gene. The germline V gene encodes CDR1 SGHAT and CDR2 FQNNGV. This chain's CDR3 is CASSLPSGRVSDTQYF. CDR3 sequence (DNA): TGTGCCAGCAGCTTACCTAGCGGGAGGGTGTCAGATACGCAGTATTTT. Full variable domain (missing parts from reference TRBV11-2 and TRBJ2-3): EAGVAQSPRYKIIEKRQSVAFWCNPISGHATLYWYQQILGQGPKLLIQFQNNGVVDDSQLPKDRFSAERLKGVDSTLKIQPAKLEDSAVYLCASSLPSGRVSDTQYFGPGTRLTVL.

This chain uses TRBV18 with TRBJ2-3; 9 bases map to TRBD2. V was clipped by 3 bases and J by 5 bases; unmatched bases: 18. The CDR3 has 19 residues. Per germline, CDR1 KGHSH and CDR2 LQKENI. CDR3 region: CASSPALRDSGSRRDTQYF. CDR3 sequence (DNA): TGTGCCAGCTCACCTGCTCTAAGGGATAGCGGGAGTCGTCGAGATACGCAGTATTTT.

The CDR3 protein is CSAGQEGQPQHF. Written as DNA, the CDR3 is TGCAGCGCCGGACAGGAGGGTCAGCCCCAGCATTTT. The chain recombines TRBV29-1 with TRBJ1-5; 7 nucleotides align to TRBD1. Per the germline V gene, CDR1 is SQVTM and CDR2 is ANQGSEA. The CDR3 spans 12 residues. After removal of 7 bases from V and 6 bases from J, the junction contained 6 bases not matched to a gene. The whole variable domain, remainder taken from reference TRBV29-1 and TRBJ1-5, is SAVISQKPSRDICQRGTSLTIQCQVDSQVTMMFWYRQQPGQSLTLIATANQGSEATYESGFVIDKFPISRPNLTFSTLTVSNMSPEDSSIYLCSAGQEGQPQHFGDGTRLSIL.

The chain couples TRBV20-1 to TRBJ2-1, with D unclear. In germline, CDR1 is DFQATT, CDR2 SNEGSKA (reference sequence). This CDR3 is built from 16 residues. The germline V and J ends were trimmed by 2 bases and 0 bases, with 14 bases remaining between them. The CDR3, as DNA: TGCAGTGCTAGATCCCACACGGCAGACTCCTACAATGAGCAGTTCTTC. It translates to CSARSHTADSYNEQFF.

The chain joins TRBV6-1 to TRBJ1-6; 12 nucleotides agree with TRBD1. Trimming at V came to 6 bases and at J to 6 bases, leaving 9 bases not matched to a gene. The CDR3 is 17 residues long. The germline gives CDR1 MNHNS, CDR2 SASEGT. The CDR3 DNA follows: TGTGCCAGCAGAGATAAGGGACAGGGGGCCAGTAATTCACCCCTCCACTTT. Translation gives CASRDKGQGASNSPLHF.

The CDR3 sequence is CASSQEGTAVNTEAFF. CDR3 DNA sequence: TGCGCCAGCAGCCAAGAAGGTACAGCCGTGAACACTGAAGCTTTCTTT. The chain links TRBV4-1 to TRBJ1-1; D gene ambiguous. Germline V gene data show CDR1 as MGHRA and CDR2 as YSYEKL. The CDR3 is 16 residues long. With 0 bases removed from V and 0 bases from J, the gap between germline ends came to 11 bases.

V and J are TRBV6-2 or TRBV6-3 and TRBJ2-7; TRBD2 matches at 9 bases. Germline CDR1 reads MNHEY; CDR2 reads SVGEGT. The CDR3 sequence is 17 residues long. J was trimmed by 4 bases and V by 4 bases; bases with no gene match: 14. CDR3 DNA: TGTGCCAGCAGTTGGCGGCGAGGCGGGAGGGCCTCTTACGAGCAGTACTTC. Its protein is CASSWRRGGRASYEQYF.

Many counts were recorded for this clonotype. The chain links TRBV6-1 to TRBJ2-7; 9 positions agree with TRBD1. CDR1 MNHNS and CDR2 SASEGT come from the germline V gene. With 4 bases clipped from V and 2 bases from J, the junction kept 6 bases outside the gene matches. The CDR3 has 15 amino acids. The chain's CDR3 is CASSAGTGIPYEQYF. The CDR3 nucleotides are TGTGCCAGCAGTGCCGGGACAGGGATCCCCTACGAGCAGTACTTC.

This clonotype was observed a few times. This rearrangement joins TRBV6-2 or TRBV6-3 to TRBJ1-2, with D possibly TRBD1 on 5 matching bases. V lost 4 bases, J lost 8 bases, and 8 bases lay in between. Germline loops: CDR1 MNHEY, CDR2 SVGEGT. The CDR3 consists of 11 residues. CDR3 loop: CASSFRDGYTF. The CDR3 DNA follows: TGTGCCAGCAGTTTCCGGGACGGCTACACCTTC.

This chain links TRBV11-1 with TRBJ2-1; 15 bases fit TRBD2. The CDR3 runs 18 residues. V shed 2 bases, J shed 7 bases, and the junction held 9 bases outside the gene matches. Germline V gives CDR1 SGHAT, CDR2 FQDESV (reference sequence). The CDR3 nucleotides are TGTGCCAGCAGCTTATTCGGGACTAGCGGGAGGCTCATGAATGAGCAGTTCTTC. Translated: CASSLFGTSGRLMNEQFF.